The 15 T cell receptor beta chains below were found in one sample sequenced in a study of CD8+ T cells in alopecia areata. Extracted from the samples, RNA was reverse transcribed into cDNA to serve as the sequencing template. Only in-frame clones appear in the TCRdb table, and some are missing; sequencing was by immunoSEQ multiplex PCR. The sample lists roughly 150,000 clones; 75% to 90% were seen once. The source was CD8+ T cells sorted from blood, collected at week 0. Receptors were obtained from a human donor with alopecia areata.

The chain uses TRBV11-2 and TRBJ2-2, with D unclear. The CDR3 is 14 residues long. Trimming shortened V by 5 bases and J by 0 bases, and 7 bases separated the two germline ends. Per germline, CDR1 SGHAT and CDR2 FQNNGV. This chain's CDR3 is CASSPYANTGELFF. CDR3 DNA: TGTGCCAGCAGCCCCTACGCGAACACCGGGGAGCTGTTTTTT.

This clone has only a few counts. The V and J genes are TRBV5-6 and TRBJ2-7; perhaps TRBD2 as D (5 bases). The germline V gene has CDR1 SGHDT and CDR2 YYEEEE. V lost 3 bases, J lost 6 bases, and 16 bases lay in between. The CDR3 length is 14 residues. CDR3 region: CASSSGLTPGEQYF. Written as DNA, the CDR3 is TGTGCCAGCAGCTCTGGACTGACCCCTGGCGAGCAGTACTTC. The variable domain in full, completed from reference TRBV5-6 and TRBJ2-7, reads DAGVTQSPTHLIKTRGQQVTLRCSPKSGHDTVSWYQQALGQGPQFIFQYYEEEERQRGNFPDRFSGHQFPNYSSELNVNALLLGDSALYLCASSSGLTPGEQYFGPGTRLTVT.

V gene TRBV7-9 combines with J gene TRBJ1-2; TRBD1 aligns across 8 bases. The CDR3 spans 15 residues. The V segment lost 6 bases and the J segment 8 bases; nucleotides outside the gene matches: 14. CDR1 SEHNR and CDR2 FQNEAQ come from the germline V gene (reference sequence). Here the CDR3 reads CASSPSSQGARGYTF. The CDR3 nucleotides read TGTGCCAGCAGTCCCTCCTCCCAGGGGGCGCGAGGCTACACCTTC.

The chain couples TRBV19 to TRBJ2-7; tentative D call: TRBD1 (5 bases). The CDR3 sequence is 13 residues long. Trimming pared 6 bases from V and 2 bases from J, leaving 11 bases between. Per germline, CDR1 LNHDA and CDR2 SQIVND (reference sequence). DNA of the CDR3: TGTGCCAGTAGCTACAGGATCACCTACGAGCAGTACTTC. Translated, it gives CASSYRITYEQYF.

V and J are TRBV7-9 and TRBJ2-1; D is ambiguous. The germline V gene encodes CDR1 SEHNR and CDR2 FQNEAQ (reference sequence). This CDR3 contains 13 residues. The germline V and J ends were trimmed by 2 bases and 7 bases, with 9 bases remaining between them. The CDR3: CASSLLAANEQFF. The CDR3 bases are TGTGCCAGCAGCTTATTGGCAGCAAATGAGCAGTTCTTC. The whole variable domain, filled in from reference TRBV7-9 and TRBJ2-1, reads DTGVSQNPRHKITKRGQNVTFRCDPISEHNRLYWYRQTLGQGPEFLTYFQNEAQLEKSRLLSDRFSAERPKGSFSTLEIQRTEQGDSAMYLCASSLLAANEQFFGPGTRLTVL.

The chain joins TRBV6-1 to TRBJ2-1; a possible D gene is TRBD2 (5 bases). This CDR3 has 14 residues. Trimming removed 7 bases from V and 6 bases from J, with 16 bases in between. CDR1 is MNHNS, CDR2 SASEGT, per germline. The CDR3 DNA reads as TGTGCCAGCATAGGACCTTGGGAGACCAATGAGCAGTTCTTC. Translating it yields CASIGPWETNEQFF.

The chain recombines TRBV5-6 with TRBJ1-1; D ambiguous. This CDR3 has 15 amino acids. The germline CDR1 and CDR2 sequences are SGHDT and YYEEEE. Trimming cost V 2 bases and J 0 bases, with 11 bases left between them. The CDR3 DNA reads TGTGCCAGCAGCTTCAGGACGGGTATGAACACTGAAGCTTTCTTT. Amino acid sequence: CASSFRTGMNTEAFF. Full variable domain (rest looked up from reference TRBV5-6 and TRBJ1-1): DAGVTQSPTHLIKTRGQQVTLRCSPKSGHDTVSWYQQALGQGPQFIFQYYEEEERQRGNFPDRFSGHQFPNYSSELNVNALLLGDSALYLCASSFRTGMNTEAFFGQGTRLTVV.

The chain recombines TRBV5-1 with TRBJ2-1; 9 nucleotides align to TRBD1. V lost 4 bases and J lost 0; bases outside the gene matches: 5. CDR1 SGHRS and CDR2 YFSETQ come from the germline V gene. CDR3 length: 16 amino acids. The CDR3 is CASSGGQGGSYNEQFF. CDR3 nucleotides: TGCGCCAGCAGCGGGGGACAGGGTGGCTCCTACAATGAGCAGTTCTTC.

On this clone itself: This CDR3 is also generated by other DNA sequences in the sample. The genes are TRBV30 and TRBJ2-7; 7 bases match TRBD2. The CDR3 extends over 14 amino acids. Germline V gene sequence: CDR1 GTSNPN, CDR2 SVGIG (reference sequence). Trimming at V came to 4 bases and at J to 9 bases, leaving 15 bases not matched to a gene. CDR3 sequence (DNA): TGTGCCTGGACGCCCAGCGGGGTTGTTTGGCGGCAGTACTTC. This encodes CAWTPSGVVWRQYF. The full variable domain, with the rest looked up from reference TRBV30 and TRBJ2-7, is SQTIHQWPATLVQPVGSPLSLECTVEGTSNPNLYWYRQAAGRGLQLLFYSVGIGQISSEVPQNLSASRPQDRQFILSSKKLLLSDSGFYLCAWTPSGVVWRQYFGPGTRLTVT.

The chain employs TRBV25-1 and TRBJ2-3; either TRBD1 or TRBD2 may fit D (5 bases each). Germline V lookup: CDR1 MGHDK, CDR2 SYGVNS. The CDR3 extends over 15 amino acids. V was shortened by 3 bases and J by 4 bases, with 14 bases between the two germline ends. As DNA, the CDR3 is TGTGCCAGCAGTGAGTCAGAGGGACGGGCAGATACGCAGTATTTT. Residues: CASSESEGRADTQYF.

The CDR3 bases are TGCGCCAGCAGCTTGGGCGGGAGGGCGCCCCACAATGAGCAGTTCTTC. This encodes CASSLGGRAPHNEQFF. This chain uses TRBV5-1 with TRBJ2-1, with 9 bases fitting TRBD2. V gave up 0 bases and J gave up 5 bases; unmatched junction bases: 6. This CDR3 region has 16 residues. The germline CDR1 and CDR2 sequences are SGHRS and YFSETQ.

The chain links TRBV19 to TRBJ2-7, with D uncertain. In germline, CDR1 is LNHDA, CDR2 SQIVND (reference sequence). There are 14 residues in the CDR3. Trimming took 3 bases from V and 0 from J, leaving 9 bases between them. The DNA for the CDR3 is TGTGCCAGTAGTATGGTCGGAATCTCCTACGAGCAGTACTTC. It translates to CASSMVGISYEQYF.

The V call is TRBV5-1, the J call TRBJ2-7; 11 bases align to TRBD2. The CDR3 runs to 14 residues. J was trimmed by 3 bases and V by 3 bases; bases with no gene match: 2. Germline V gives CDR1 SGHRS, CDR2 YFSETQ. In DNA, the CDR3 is TGCGCCAGCAGCTGGGGGACTAGCGGCTACGAGCAGTACTTC. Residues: CASSWGTSGYEQYF.

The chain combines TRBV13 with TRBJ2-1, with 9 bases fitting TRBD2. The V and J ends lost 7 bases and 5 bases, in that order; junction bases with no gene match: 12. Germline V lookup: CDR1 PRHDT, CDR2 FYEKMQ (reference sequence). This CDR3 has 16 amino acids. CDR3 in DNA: TGTGCCAGCACCTCCCGGCTGGCGGGGGGGGACAATGAGCAGTTCTTC. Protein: CASTSRLAGGDNEQFF.

CDR3 in DNA: TGTGCCAGCAGTTTATCTGGCGGGAGGGCCTACGAGCAGTACTTC. Protein product: CASSLSGGRAYEQYF. V gene TRBV27 combines with J gene TRBJ2-7; 9 bases are shared with TRBD2. Germline CDR1 reads MNHEY; CDR2 reads SMNVEV (reference sequence). The CDR3 consists of 15 residues. With V trimmed by 0 bases and J by 2 bases, 2 bases remained unmatched.